This T cell receptor beta chain was captured in a study of CD8+ T cells in alopecia areata. Treatment noted: oral pan-JAK inhibitor, 5-10 mg twice daily. The sequencing template was cDNA reverse transcribed from extracted RNA. Measured with immunoSEQ multiplex PCR; TCRdb has only the in-frame clones, and not every one. The repertoire holds approximately 180,000 clones, with about 61% as singletons. Worth noting for this clone: Its antigen remains unidentified.

General observations from the study: Given one nonresponder, whether baseline CD8+ expansion relates to response remains uncertain. Tofacitinib significantly reduced both scalp clonality and expanded CD8+ clones among the top 100.

The source was CD4+ T cells sorted from blood, collected at roughly week 55, from a patient treated with tofacitinib. This sequence was found in a human donor with alopecia areata.

The CDR3 DNA is TGTGCCAGTAGCTCCGGGGGGGCAGCCGGGGCCAACGTCCTGACTTTC. This translates into CASSSGGAAGANVLTF. J is TRBJ2-6 and V is TRBV19; 8 bases fit TRBD2. Germline trimming cut 6 bases from V and 4 bases from J; bases unmatched to any gene: 8. The CDR3 length is 16 residues. CDR1 and CDR2 (germline): LNHDA, SQIVND (reference sequence).